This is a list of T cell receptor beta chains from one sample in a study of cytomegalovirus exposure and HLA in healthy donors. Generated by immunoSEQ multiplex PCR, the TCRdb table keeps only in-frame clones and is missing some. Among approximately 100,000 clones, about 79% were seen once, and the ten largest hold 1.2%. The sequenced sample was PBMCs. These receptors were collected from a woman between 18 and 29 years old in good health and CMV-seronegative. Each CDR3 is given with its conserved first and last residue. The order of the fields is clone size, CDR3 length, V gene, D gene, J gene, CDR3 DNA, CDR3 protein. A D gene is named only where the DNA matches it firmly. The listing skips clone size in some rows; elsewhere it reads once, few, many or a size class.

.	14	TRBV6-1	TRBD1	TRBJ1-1	TGTGCCAGCAGCGACAGGGCGGTTGGCACTGAAGCTTTCTTT	CASSDRAVGTEAFF
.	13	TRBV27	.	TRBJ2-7	TGTGCCAGCAGTTTGGGCAGGTCCTACGAGCAGTACTTC	CASSLGRSYEQYF
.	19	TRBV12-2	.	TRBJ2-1	TGTGCAAGTCGCACCTACTATAGCGGGGGCGGAAGGTCCTACAATGAGCAGTTCTTC	CASRTYYSGGGRSYNEQFF
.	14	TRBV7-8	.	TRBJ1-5	TGTGCCAGCAGCTTAGTGGCCTCCAATCAGCCCCAGCATTTT	CASSLVASNQPQHF
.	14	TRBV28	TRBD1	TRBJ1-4	TGTGCCAGCAGGGGACAGGGTCGGGGTGAAAAACTGTTTTTT	CASRGQGRGEKLFF
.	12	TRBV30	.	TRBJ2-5	TGTGCCTGGAGCGTTAGGGGGGAGACCCAGTACTTC	CAWSVRGETQYF
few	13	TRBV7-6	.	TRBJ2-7	TGTGCCAGCAGCCTAGGGGAGGAGGACGAGCAGTACTTC	CASSLGEEDEQYF
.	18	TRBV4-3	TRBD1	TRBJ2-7	TGCGCCAGCAGCCCCCGACCCGGACAGGGGGCCAATCCCTACGAGCAGTACTTC	CASSPRPGQGANPYEQYF
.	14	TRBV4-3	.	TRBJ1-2	TGCGCCAGCAGCCTGACTCCGGGACTTGATGGCTACACCTTC	CASSLTPGLDGYTF
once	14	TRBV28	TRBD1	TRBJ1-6	TGTGCCAGCAGTTTAACAGGGGGAAGATCACCCCTCCACTTT	CASSLTGGRSPLHF
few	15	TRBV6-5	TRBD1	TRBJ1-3	TGTGCCAGCAGCCTCGGGACAGGGACTGGAAACACCATATATTTT	CASSLGTGTGNTIYF
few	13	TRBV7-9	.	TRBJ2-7	TGTGCCAGCAGCTTAGATTCCACCTACGAGCAGTACTTC	CASSLDSTYEQYF
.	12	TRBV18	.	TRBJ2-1	TGTGCCAGCTCACCCCTCGGGGATGAGCAGTTCTTC	CASSPLGDEQFF
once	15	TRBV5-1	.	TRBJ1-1	TGCGCCAGCAGCATACAAACAGCCCTGGGCACTGAAGCTTTCTTT	CASSIQTALGTEAFF
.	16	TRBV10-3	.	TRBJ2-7	TGTGCCATCAGTGAGTACGGGATGGGGGGAAAGTACGAGCAGTACTTC	CAISEYGMGGKYEQYF
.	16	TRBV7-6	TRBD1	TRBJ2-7	TGTGCCAGCAGCTTAGTTACCGGGACAGGAGGGTTTGAGCAGTACTTC	CASSLVTGTGGFEQYF
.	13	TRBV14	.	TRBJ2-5	TGTGCCAGCAGCCAAGTTCTCCAAGAGACCCAGTACTTC	CASSQVLQETQYF
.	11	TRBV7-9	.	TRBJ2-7	TGTTCCAGCAGCATCACCTACGAGCAGTACTTC	CSSSITYEQYF
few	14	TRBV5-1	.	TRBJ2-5	TGCGCCAGCGGCCTCGGTGGGAGAGGGGAGACCCAGTACTTC	CASGLGGRGETQYF
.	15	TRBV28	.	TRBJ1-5	TGTGCCAGCAGCTTATTGGGGGGGACTTATCAGCCCCAGCATTTT	CASSLLGGTYQPQHF
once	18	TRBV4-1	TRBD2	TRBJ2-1	TGCGCCAGCAGCCAAGGAAGGGTGACTAGCGGGACGGGGAGTGAGCAGTTCTTC	CASSQGRVTSGTGSEQFF
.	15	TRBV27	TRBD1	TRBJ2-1	TGTGCCAGCAGTTTGGTTGGGACAGTGGACAATGAGCAGTTCTTC	CASSLVGTVDNEQFF
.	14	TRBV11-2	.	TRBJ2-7	TGTGCCAGCAGCTTAGTACCCAGGGGTGACGAGCAGTACTTC	CASSLVPRGDEQYF
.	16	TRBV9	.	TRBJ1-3	TGTGCCAGCAGCGCTTATCCCACAGGCTCTGGAAACACCATATATTTT	CASSAYPTGSGNTIYF
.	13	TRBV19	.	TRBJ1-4	TGTGCCAGTAGTATTCGGACACGCGACGAACTGTTTTTT	CASSIRTRDELFF
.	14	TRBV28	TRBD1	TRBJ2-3	TGTGCCAAGCACCGGGACAGTAGCACAGATACGCAGTATTTT	CAKHRDSSTDTQYF
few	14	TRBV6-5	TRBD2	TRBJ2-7	TGTGCCAGCAGCTCCGGGACTAGCTCTGACGAGCAGTACTTC	CASSSGTSSDEQYF
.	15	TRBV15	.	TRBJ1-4	TGTGCCACCAGCAGTGTTCGTCAGGGGCATGAAAAACTGTTTTTT	CATSSVRQGHEKLFF
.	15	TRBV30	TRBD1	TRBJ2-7	TGTGCCTGGAGTGTAGGGACAGGGGGGCCCTACGAGCAGTACTTC	CAWSVGTGGPYEQYF
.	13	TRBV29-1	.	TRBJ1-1	TGCAGCGTTGTAAGTGAAGGGGTCCAAGAAGCTTTCTTT	CSVVSEGVQEAFF
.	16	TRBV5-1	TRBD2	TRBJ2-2	TGCGCCAGCAGCTTACTTAGCGGGGAGAACACCGGGGAGCTGTTTTTT	CASSLLSGENTGELFF
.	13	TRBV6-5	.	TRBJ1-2	TGTGCCAGCAGTTACTCGGGGCCCTATGGCTACACCTTC	CASSYSGPYGYTF
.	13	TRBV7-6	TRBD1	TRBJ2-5	TGTGCCAGCAGCTTAGCGGGACAGTCGACCCAGTACTTC	CASSLAGQSTQYF
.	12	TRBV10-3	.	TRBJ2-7	TGTGCCATCAGCGGGGGTTCCAACGAGCAGTACTTC	CAISGGSNEQYF
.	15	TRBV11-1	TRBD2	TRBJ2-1	TGTGCCAGCAGCCCTTGGACTAGCGGTACCAATGAGCAGTTCTTC	CASSPWTSGTNEQFF
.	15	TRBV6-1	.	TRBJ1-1	TGTGCCAGCACCACGGACAGACGAATGAACACTGAAGCTTTCTTT	CASTTDRRMNTEAFF
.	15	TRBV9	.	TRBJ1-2	TGTGCCAGCAGCGTCACATCAGGGGACCTTTATGGCTACACCTTC	CASSVTSGDLYGYTF
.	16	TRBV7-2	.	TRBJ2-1	TGTGCCAGCAGCTCACAGGGCCCAAGCTCCTACAATGAGCAGTTCTTC	CASSSQGPSSYNEQFF
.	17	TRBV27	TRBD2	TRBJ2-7	TGTGCCAGCAGTTTATATGTCCCGAGCGGGGGGGTCTACGAGCAGTACTTC	CASSLYVPSGGVYEQYF
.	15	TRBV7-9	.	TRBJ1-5	TGTTCCAGCGCTCAGGGTAAGATCGGCAATCAGCCCCAGCATTTT	CSSAQGKIGNQPQHF
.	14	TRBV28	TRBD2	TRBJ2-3	TGTGCCGGAAATAGCGGGAGTGGCACAGATACGCAGTATTTT	CAGNSGSGTDTQYF
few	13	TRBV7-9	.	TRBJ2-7	TGTGCCAGCGCGACCGGGTATGCCTACGAGCAGTACTTC	CASATGYAYEQYF
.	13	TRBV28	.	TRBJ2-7	TGTGCCAGCAGTTGGGGCACTACCTACGAGCAGTACTTC	CASSWGTTYEQYF
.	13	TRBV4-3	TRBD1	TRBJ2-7	TGCGCCAGCAGCCCAGCAGGGGGCTCTAAGCAGTACTTC	CASSPAGGSKQYF
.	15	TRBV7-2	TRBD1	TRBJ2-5	TGTGCCAGCAGCTTACAAACAGGGGGCCGGGGGACCCAGTACTTC	CASSLQTGGRGTQYF
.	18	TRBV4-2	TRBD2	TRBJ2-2	TGTGCCAGCAGCCAAGGACTAGCGGGAGGGGCGAACACCGGGGAGCTGTTTTTT	CASSQGLAGGANTGELFF
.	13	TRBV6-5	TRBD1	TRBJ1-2	TGTGCCAGCAGTACGGGGACAGGAGGTGGCTACACCTTC	CASSTGTGGGYTF
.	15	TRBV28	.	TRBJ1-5	TGTGCCAGCAGTTTCGCGGGGAATAGCAATCAGCCCCAGCATTTT	CASSFAGNSNQPQHF
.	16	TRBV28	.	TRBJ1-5	TGTGCCAGCAGTTCGGGATCCGCGGGTCTCAATCAGCCCCAGCATTTT	CASSSGSAGLNQPQHF
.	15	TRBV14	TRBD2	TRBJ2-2	TGTGCCAGCAGCCAAGTGGTAGCGGGAACCGGGGAGCTGTTTTTT	CASSQVVAGTGELFF
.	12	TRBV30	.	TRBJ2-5	TGTGCCTGGAGTGATTCAGTAGAGACCCAGTACTTC	CAWSDSVETQYF
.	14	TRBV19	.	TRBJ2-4	TGTGCCAGTAGTTCCTACGTAGCCAAAAACATTCAGTACTTC	CASSSYVAKNIQYF
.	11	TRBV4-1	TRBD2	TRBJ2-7	TGCGCCAGCAGCTGGGGAGGGGAGCAGTACTTC	CASSWGGEQYF